Included here is one T cell receptor (beta chain) sequence, with context. This sample is part of a study of blood T cell repertoires in COVID-19. Clones were sequenced by immunoSEQ multiplex PCR, and TCRdb holds only the in-frame ones, with some missing. The sample comprises 95,000 or so clones, less than 85% of which are singletons, and approximately 25% rests with the top ten. Trimming removed 3 bases from V and 8 bases from J; junction bases left unmatched: 3. This CDR3 is built from 12 residues. CDR1 is SGHTA, CDR2 FQGNSA, per germline. The TCR sequence derives from a human donor in a cohort sampled during active COVID-19. Input material: peripheral blood. This sequence joins TRBV7-2 and TRBJ1-2; 7 bases match TRBD1. The CDR3 reads CASSFDRAGYTF. In DNA, the CDR3 is TGTGCCAGCAGCTTTGACAGGGCCGGCTACACCTTC.